These 20 T cell receptor beta chains came from one sample sequenced in a study of T cells in narcolepsy. Using immunoSEQ multiplex PCR, the repertoire was profiled, and TCRdb retains in-frame clones only, with some absent. The sample yields around 24,000 clones, roughly 80% seen once. The source material was memory (CD45RA-) CD4+ T cells from blood. Receptors originate from a human donor in good health.

The genes are TRBV18 and TRBJ1-3, with 10 nucleotides matching TRBD1. The CDR3 loop spans 15 amino acids. Germline CDR1 and CDR2: KGHSH and LQKENI. Trimming removed 0 bases from V and 6 bases from J; junction bases left unmatched: 2. In DNA form, the CDR3 reads TGTGCCAGCTCACCACCGGGACAGGGGCAAAACACCATATATTTT. It codes for CASSPPGQGQNTIYF.

This clone showed up just a few times. The chain has TRBV2 and TRBJ2-1; no clear D. Germline-derived CDR1 and CDR2 are SNHLY and FYNNEI. V lost 8 bases, J lost 8 bases, and 7 bases lay in between. CDR3 length: 10 residues. The CDR3 DNA sequence: TGTGCCAGCGGGGTCGATGAGCAGTTCTTC. This encodes CASGVDEQFF.

The chain joins TRBV4-2 to TRBJ1-2; 7 bases are a match to TRBD1. V gave up 3 bases and J gave up 7 bases; unmatched junction bases: 5. Germline-derived CDR1 and CDR2 are LGHNA and YNFKEQ. This CDR3 comprises 13 residues. CDR3 coding DNA: TGTGCCAGCAGCCACGTTAGACAGGGTGGCTACACCTTC. Protein: CASSHVRQGGYTF.

V usage is TRBV21-1 and J usage is TRBJ2-2. TRBV21-1 is shown as a pseudogene. This CDR3 is built from 16 residues. This CDR3 reads CASSKARVLNTGELFF. The DNA of the CDR3 is TGTGCCAGCAGCAAAGCAAGGGTATTGAACACCGGGGAGCTGTTTTTT.

This sequence joins TRBV2 and TRBJ1-2; no definite D call. CDR1 and CDR2 (germline): SNHLY, FYNNEI. The CDR3 has 16 amino acids. Trimming shortened V by 7 bases and J by 9 bases, and 27 bases separated the two germline ends. The CDR3, as DNA: TGTGCCAGCACCAAATCGGATTTCACACTTCTTATCCGCTACACCTTC. Translated, it gives CASTKSDFTLLIRYTF.

This chain connects TRBV15 to TRBJ1-1; D unclear. Trimming removed 0 bases from V and 5 bases from J, with 7 bases in between. The CDR3 has 13 amino acids. Germline V lookup: CDR1 LNHNV, CDR2 YYDKDF (reference sequence). For the CDR3, the DNA is TGTGCCACCAGCAGAGAACTTTTGACTGAAGCTTTCTTT. It codes for CATSRELLTEAFF.

The chain combines TRBV15 with TRBJ2-7; the D is unclear. CDR3 length: 15 amino acids. V was shortened by 0 bases and J by 5 bases, with 14 bases between the two germline ends. Looked up from germline, CDR1 is LNHNV and CDR2 is YYDKDF (reference sequence). The CDR3: CATSRDLRRLDEQYF. CDR3 nucleotides: TGTGCCACCAGCAGAGATCTTAGAAGGCTCGACGAGCAGTACTTC.

This chain connects TRBV7-2 to TRBJ2-1; TRBD1 is a possible D gene (6 bases). V was shortened by 2 bases and J by 5 bases, with 13 bases between the two germline ends. The CDR3 contains 15 residues. Germline lookup yields CDR1 SGHTA and CDR2 FQGNSA. The CDR3 sequence is CASSLTDSPNNEQFF. As DNA, the CDR3 is TGTGCCAGCAGCTTAACGGACAGTCCCAACAATGAGCAGTTCTTC.

The chain is built from TRBV4-3 and TRBJ1-4; 7 positions match TRBD1. V shed 0 bases, J shed 5 bases, and the junction held 9 bases outside the gene matches. The CDR3 has 17 amino acids. CDR1 is LGHNA, CDR2 YSLEER, per germline. Here the CDR3 DNA reads TGCGCCAGCAGCCAAGATCTTATGAGGGGGCGGAATGAAAAACTGTTTTTT. Translation: CASSQDLMRGRNEKLFF.

The chain uses TRBV4-1 and TRBJ1-1; D is possibly TRBD1 (6 bases). Germline lookup yields CDR1 MGHRA and CDR2 YSYEKL. V shed 0 bases and J shed 1 base, with 9 bases lying between them. The CDR3 is 15 residues long. The CDR3 DNA is TGCGCCAGCAGCCAAGACAGGGGACGGAACACTGAAGCTTTCTTT. The encoded protein is CASSQDRGRNTEAFF.

This chain connects TRBV2 to TRBJ1-3; D is unclear. CDR3 length equals 14 residues. CDR1 SNHLY and CDR2 FYNNEI come from the germline V gene. Trimming took 5 bases from V and 1 from J, leaving 9 bases between them. The CDR3 region is CASSNPSSGNTIYF. In nucleotides, the CDR3 is TGTGCCAGCAGTAACCCGTCATCTGGAAACACCATATATTTT.

The chain employs TRBV19 and TRBJ2-2; TRBD1 aligns across 9 bases. This CDR3 contains 14 residues. The V gene end was trimmed by 9 bases and the J gene end by 6 bases; junction bases not matched to a gene: 8. Germline V CDR1 and CDR2: LNHDA, SQIVND (reference sequence). CDR3: CASHSQGAPGELFF. The DNA of the CDR3 is TGTGCCAGCCATTCACAGGGGGCCCCCGGGGAGCTGTTTTTT.

V usage is TRBV30 and J usage is TRBJ2-3, with 7 nucleotides matching TRBD2. V was clipped by 4 bases and J by 3 bases; unmatched bases: 4. The CDR3 is 13 residues long. Germline-derived CDR1 and CDR2 are GTSNPN and SVGIG (reference sequence). For the CDR3, the DNA is TGTGCCTGGACTGGGGGGGGAACAGATACGCAGTATTTT. It yields the protein CAWTGGGTDTQYF.

The chain carries TRBV7-6 and TRBJ2-2; TRBD2 aligns across 7 bases. Germline assignment: CDR1 SGHVS and CDR2 FNYEAQ. The CDR3 runs 16 residues. V lost 8 bases and J lost 5; bases outside the gene matches: 14. CDR3 bases: TGTGCCAGCGGACGGCTCGGCGGGAGCAGTACCGGGGAGCTGTTTTTT. Residues: CASGRLGGSSTGELFF.

The chain joins TRBV28 to TRBJ2-7; 8 nucleotides align to TRBD2. CDR3 size: 13 residues. Trimming took 2 bases from V and 7 from J; bases not matched to a gene: 4. Germline lookup yields CDR1 MDHEN and CDR2 SYDVKM. The CDR3 sequence: CASSLGLAGEQYF. The CDR3 DNA sequence: TGTGCCAGCAGTTTAGGCCTAGCGGGTGAGCAGTACTTC.

This chain joins TRBV9 and TRBJ1-4; 8 bases fit TRBD1. With 4 bases clipped from V and 7 bases from J, the junction kept 9 bases outside the gene matches. This CDR3 contains 15 residues. Germline V CDR1 and CDR2: SGDLS, YYNGEE. The CDR3 protein is CASSNRDRNGEKLFF. The CDR3 coding sequence is TGTGCCAGCAGCAACCGGGACAGGAACGGTGAAAAACTGTTTTTT.

In DNA form, the CDR3 reads TGTGCCAGCAGCCAAGATAGGACCACCGATGGCTACACCTTC. Translated, it gives CASSQDRTTDGYTF. The chain uses TRBV4-2 and TRBJ1-2, with no clear D. V was pared by 0 bases and J by 6 bases, with 11 bases between. In germline, CDR1 is LGHNA, CDR2 YNFKEQ. The CDR3 totals 14 residues.

The gene calls are TRBV6-5 and TRBJ1-2, with D possibly matching TRBD1 (6 bases). The V end was cut by 6 bases, the J end by 4 bases, with 9 bases between. Germline CDR1 MNHEY, CDR2 SVGAGI. The CDR3 contains 12 residues. CDR3 nucleotide sequence: TGTGCCAGCAGACAGGGTGGCTATGGCTACACCTTC. Translated, it gives CASRQGGYGYTF.

This sequence joins TRBV30 and TRBJ1-4; a weak D match, TRBD1 (6 bases). The CDR3 is 14 amino acids. Deletions cut 4 bases from V and 8 bases from J, with 17 bases between. CDR1 and CDR2 (germline): GTSNPN, SVGIG (reference sequence). CDR3 bases: TGTGCCTGGAACCGGGGGCGGTCACGGGAAAAACTGTTTTTT. Protein: CAWNRGRSREKLFF.

This clone appeared once. This chain joins TRBV4-1 and TRBJ2-3; 7 nucleotides align to TRBD1. The CDR3 has 14 amino acids. With V trimmed by 4 bases and J by 6 bases, 7 bases remained unmatched. Germline CDR1 and CDR2: MGHRA and YSYEKL. The chain's CDR3 is CASSPTGMADTQYF. In nucleotides, the CDR3 is TGCGCCAGCAGCCCGACAGGGATGGCGGATACGCAGTATTTT.